This T cell receptor (beta chain) comes out of a study of shared clonotypes between healthy human individuals. This CDR3 has 14 amino acids. J lost 6 bases, V lost 5 bases, and 9 bases had no gene match. Germline lookup yields CDR1 SNHLY and CDR2 FYNNEI. In regard to this clone: No antigen is known for it.

Sequenced by immunoSEQ multiplex PCR; TCRdb stores in-frame clones only, minus some. The table has approximately 980,000 clones, about 80% seen once. Study findings and constraints: Apart from blood, nothing was sampled; tissue repertoires likely differ.

V gene TRBV2 combines with J gene TRBJ2-7; TRBD1 agrees at 8 bases. The sequencing input was memory CD4+ T cells sorted from blood. The subset denotes: CD45RA-negative fraction. This receptor was taken from a young man in good health. The DNA of the CDR3 is TGTGCCAGCAGTCCTGACAGGGGTGTCGCCGAGCAGTACTTC. Protein sequence: CASSPDRGVAEQYF.